This T cell receptor beta chain was identified in a study of blood T cell repertoires in COVID-19. Germline values: CDR1 SNHLY, CDR2 FYNNEI. The CDR3 runs 12 residues. Trimming took off 4 bases at V and 3 bases at J, with 6 bases between the two ends. The table came from immunoSEQ multiplex PCR; TCRdb's copy has only in-frame clones and leaves some out. Among fewer than 250,000 clones listed, roughly 81% were seen once. The sequenced sample consisted of peripheral blood. The TCR sequence derives from a man aged 35-49 years with acute or convalescent COVID-19. The rearrangement uses TRBV2 and TRBJ1-1; D ambiguous. Here the CDR3 DNA reads TGTGCCAGCAGTGTGAGGGACACTGAAGCTTTCTTT. Translating it yields CASSVRDTEAFF.